This TCR beta chain is from a study of shared clonotypes between healthy human individuals. General study findings and limits: Clonotype sharing across donors was expected to vary with sequencing depth.

The CDR3 length is 14 residues. V dropped 0 bases and J dropped 5; count of bases not matched to a gene: 5. CDR1 GTSNPN and CDR2 SVGIG come from the germline V gene (reference sequence). Clones were sequenced by immunoSEQ multiplex PCR, and TCRdb holds only the in-frame ones, with some missing. The sample lists approximately 980,000 clones; about three quarters were seen once. With respect to this clone: The antigen remains undetermined.

The TCR was taken from a man aged 18 to 30 in good health. Sequencing used memory CD4+ T cells sorted from blood. Subset reported: CD45RA-negative fraction. The J gene is TRBJ2-5, the V gene TRBV30; 8 nucleotides agree with TRBD1. The CDR3 nucleotides are TGTGCCTGGAGTGTACTCAGGGGGCATGAGACCCAGTACTTC. Protein: CAWSVLRGHETQYF.